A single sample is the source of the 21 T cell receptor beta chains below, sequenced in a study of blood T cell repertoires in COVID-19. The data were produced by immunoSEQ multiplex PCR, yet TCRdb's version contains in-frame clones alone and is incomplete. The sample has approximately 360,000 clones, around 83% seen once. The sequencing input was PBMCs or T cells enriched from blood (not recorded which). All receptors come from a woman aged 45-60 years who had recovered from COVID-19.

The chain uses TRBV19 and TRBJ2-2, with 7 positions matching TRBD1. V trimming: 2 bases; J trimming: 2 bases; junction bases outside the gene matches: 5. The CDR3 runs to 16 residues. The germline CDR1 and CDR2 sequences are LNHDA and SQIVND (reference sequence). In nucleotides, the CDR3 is TGTGCCAGTAGTATAATTACAGGGGTCAACACCGGGGAGCTGTTTTTT. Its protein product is CASSIITGVNTGELFF.

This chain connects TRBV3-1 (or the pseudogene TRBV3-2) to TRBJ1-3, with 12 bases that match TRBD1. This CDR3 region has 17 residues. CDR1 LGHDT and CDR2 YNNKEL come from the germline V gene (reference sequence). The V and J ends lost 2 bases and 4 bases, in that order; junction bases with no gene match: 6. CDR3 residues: CASSQRTGTGGGNTIYF. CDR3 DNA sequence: TGTGCCAGCAGCCAACGTACCGGGACAGGGGGCGGAAACACCATATATTTT.

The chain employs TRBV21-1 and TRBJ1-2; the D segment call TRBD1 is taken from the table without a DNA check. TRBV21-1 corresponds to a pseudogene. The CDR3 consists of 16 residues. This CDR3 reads CASSKGPGTGGDGYTF. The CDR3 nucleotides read TGTGCCAGCAGCAAAGGACCCGGGACAGGGGGGGATGGCTACACCTTC.

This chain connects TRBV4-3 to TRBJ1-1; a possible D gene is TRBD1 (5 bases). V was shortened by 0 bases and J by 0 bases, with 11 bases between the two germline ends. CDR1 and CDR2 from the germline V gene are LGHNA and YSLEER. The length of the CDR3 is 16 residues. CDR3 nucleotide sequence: TGCGCCAGCAGCCAAGATCCCCAGGGCTTGAACACTGAAGCTTTCTTT. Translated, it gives CASSQDPQGLNTEAFF.

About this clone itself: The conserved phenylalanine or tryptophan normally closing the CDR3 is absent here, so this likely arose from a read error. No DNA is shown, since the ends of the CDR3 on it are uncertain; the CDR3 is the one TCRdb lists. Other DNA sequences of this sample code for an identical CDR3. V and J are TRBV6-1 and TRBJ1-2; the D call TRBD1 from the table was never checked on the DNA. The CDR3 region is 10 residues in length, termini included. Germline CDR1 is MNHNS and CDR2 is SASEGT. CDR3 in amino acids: CASSEQEPPV.

This chain's CDR3 is CAWSVFLTNGYTF. CDR3 nucleotide sequence: TGTGCCTGGAGTGTGTTTCTCACAAATGGCTACACCTTC. The rearrangement uses TRBV30 and TRBJ1-2; D gene uncertain. The CDR3 totals 13 residues. Germline V gives CDR1 GTSNPN, CDR2 SVGIG (reference sequence). V was clipped by 0 bases and J by 6 bases, with 11 bases between them.

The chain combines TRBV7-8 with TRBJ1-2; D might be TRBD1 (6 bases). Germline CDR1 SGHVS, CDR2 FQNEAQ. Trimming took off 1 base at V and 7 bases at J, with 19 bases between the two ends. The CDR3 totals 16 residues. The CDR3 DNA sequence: TGTGCCAGCAGCTTAGACTGGAACACAGGGATGGGTGGCTACACCTTC. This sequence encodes CASSLDWNTGMGGYTF. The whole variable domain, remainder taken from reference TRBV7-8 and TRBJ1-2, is GAGVSQSPRYKVAKRGQDVALRCDPISGHVSLFWYQQALGQGPEFLTYFQNEAQLDKSGLPSDRFFAERPEGSVSTLKIQRTQQEDSAVYLCASSLDWNTGMGGYTFGSGTRLTVV.

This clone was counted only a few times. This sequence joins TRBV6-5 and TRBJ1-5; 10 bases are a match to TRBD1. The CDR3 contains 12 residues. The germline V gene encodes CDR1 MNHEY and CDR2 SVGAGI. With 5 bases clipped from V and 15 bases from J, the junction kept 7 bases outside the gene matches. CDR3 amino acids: CASSTRQGASHF. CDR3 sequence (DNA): TGTGCCAGCAGTACTAGACAGGGGGCGTCGCATTTT.

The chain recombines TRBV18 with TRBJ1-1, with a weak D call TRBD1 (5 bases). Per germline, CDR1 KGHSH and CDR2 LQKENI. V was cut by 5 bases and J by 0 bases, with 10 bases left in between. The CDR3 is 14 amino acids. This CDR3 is CASSSYRLNTEAFF. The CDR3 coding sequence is TGTGCCAGCTCATCATACAGGTTGAACACTGAAGCTTTCTTT.

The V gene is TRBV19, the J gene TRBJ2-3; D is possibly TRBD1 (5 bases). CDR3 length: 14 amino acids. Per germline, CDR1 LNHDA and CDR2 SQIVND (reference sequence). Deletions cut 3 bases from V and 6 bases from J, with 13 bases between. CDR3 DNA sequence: TGTGCCAGTAGTATGGGGCCTGTGGGGGATACGCAGTATTTT. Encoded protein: CASSMGPVGDTQYF.

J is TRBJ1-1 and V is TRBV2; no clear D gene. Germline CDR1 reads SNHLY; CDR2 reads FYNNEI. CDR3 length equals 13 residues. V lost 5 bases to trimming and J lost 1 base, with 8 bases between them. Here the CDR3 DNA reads TGTGCCAGCAGTTATGACAAGAACACTGAAGCTTTCTTT. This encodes CASSYDKNTEAFF. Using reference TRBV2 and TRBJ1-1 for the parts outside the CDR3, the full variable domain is EPEVTQTPSHQVTQMGQEVILRCVPISNHLYFYWYRQILGQKVEFLVSFYNNEISEKSEIFDDQFSVERPDGSNFTLKIRSTKLEDSAMYFCASSYDKNTEAFFGQGTRLTVV.

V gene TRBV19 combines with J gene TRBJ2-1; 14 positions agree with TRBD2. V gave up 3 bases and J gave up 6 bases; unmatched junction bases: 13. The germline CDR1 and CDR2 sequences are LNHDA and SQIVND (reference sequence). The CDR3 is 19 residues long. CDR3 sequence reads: CASSMPSDLGTSGGNEQFF. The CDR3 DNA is TGTGCCAGTAGTATGCCGTCCGACCTTGGGACTAGCGGGGGCAATGAGCAGTTCTTC.

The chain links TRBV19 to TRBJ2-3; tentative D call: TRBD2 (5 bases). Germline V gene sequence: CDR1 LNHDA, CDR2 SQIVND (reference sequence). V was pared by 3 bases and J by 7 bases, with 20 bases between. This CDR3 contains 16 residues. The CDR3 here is CASSIEGPTGSNTQYF. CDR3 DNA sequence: TGTGCCAGTAGTATTGAGGGTCCAACCGGGTCAAATACGCAGTATTTT.

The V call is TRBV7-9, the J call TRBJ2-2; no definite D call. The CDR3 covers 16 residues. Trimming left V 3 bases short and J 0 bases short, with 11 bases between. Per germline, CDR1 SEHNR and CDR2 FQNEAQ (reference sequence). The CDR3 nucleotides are TGTGCCAGCAGCTTGGCTGTACAGACGAACACCGGGGAGCTGTTTTTT. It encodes CASSLAVQTNTGELFF.

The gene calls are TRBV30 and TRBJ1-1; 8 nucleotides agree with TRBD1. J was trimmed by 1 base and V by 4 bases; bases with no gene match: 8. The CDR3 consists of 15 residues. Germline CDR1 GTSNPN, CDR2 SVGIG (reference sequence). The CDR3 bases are TGTGCCTGGAACCAACCCAGGGGGCCGAACACTGAAGCTTTCTTT. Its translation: CAWNQPRGPNTEAFF.

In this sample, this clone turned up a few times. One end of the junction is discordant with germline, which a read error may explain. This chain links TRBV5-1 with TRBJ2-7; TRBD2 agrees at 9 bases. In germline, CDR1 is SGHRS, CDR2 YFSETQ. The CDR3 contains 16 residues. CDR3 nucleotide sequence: TGCGCCAGCAGAGCTACTCTAGCGGGACCACGTTACGCGCAGTACTTC. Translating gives CASRATLAGPRYAQYF. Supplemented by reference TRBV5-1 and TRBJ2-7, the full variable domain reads KAGVTQTPRYLIKTRGQQVTLSCSPISGHRSVSWYQQTPGQGLQFLFEYFSETQRNKGNFPGRFSGRQFSNSRSEMNVSTLELGDSALYLCASRATLAGPRYAQYFGPGTRLTVT.

The CDR3 DNA follows: TGCAGCGTTGGACAGAGCGTGAACACTGAAGCTTTCTTT. Its translation: CSVGQSVNTEAFF. The chain combines TRBV29-1 with TRBJ1-1; possible D gene TRBD1, 5 bases. V dropped 4 bases and J dropped 0 bases, with 9 bases sitting between them. The CDR3 is 13 amino acids. CDR1 and CDR2 (germline): SQVTM, ANQGSEA.

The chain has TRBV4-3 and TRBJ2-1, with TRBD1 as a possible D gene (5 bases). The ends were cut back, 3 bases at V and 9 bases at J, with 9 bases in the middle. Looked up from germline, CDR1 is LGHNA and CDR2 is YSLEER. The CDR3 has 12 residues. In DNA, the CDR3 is TGCGCCAGCAGCCATCGTCAGGGTGAGCAGTTCTTC. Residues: CASSHRQGEQFF.

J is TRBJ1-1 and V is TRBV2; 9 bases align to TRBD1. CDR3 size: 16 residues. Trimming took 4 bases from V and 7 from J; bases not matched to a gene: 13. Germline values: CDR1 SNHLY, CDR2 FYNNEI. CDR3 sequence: CASSVLQGAAGVEAFF. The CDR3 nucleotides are TGTGCCAGCAGTGTATTACAGGGGGCCGCGGGAGTTGAAGCTTTCTTT.

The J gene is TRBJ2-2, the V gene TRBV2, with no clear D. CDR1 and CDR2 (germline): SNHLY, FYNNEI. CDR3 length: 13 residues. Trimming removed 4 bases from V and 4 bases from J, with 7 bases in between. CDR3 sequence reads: CASSGRITGELFF. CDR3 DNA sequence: TGTGCCAGCAGTGGCAGGATCACCGGGGAGCTGTTTTTT.

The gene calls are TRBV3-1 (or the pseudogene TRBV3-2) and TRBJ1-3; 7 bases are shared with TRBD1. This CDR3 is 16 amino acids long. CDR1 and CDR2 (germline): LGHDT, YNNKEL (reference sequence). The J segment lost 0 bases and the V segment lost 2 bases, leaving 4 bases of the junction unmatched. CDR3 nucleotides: TGTGCCAGCAGCCAAAGAGGGACAGTCTCTGGAAACACCATATATTTT. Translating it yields CASSQRGTVSGNTIYF.